One sample yielded the 28 T cell receptor beta chains listed below, sequenced in a study of T cells in Graves' hyperthyroidism and ophthalmopathy. TCR beta CDR3 regions were amplified from RNA transcripts. The HTBI primer set served for first-round RT-PCR of the TCR CDR3. MiXCR, applied by TCRdb to the multiplex PCR reads, yields one record per CDR3 protein. The sample holds some 800,000 distinct CDR3 sequences, 35% to 45% seen once. Specimen: blood. These receptors originate from a man aged 18 to 30 with Graves' hyperthyroidism.

In this sample, this clonotype turned up many times. The chain is built from TRBV7-3 and TRBJ1-1; unclear D gene. The CDR3 extends over 14 amino acids. The V gene's germline CDR1 is SGHTA and CDR2 FQGTGA. Trimming shortened V by 2 bases and J by 3 bases, and 10 bases separated the two germline ends. This CDR3 is CASSLSVGHTEAFF. The CDR3 coding sequence is TGTGCCAGCAGCTTATCGGTAGGGCACACTGAAGCTTTCTTT.

This clonotype was recorded once. The chain has TRBV10-3 and TRBJ2-5; 7 positions agree with TRBD1. Trimming at V came to 11 bases and at J to 2 bases, leaving 8 bases not matched to a gene. The CDR3 contains 13 residues. Per germline, CDR1 ENHRY and CDR2 SYGVKD. CDR3 sequence (DNA): TGTGCCTGGAGCATGGGACAGCAAGAGACCCAGTACTTC. Encoded protein: CAWSMGQQETQYF.

CDR3 residues: CASSDLGQDLIETQYF. The CDR3 DNA is TGTGCCAGCAGTGATCTGGGACAGGATTTAATCGAGACCCAGTACTTC. The chain joins TRBV6-5 to TRBJ2-5; 8 nucleotides match TRBD1. The CDR3 sequence is 16 residues long. Germline CDR1 reads MNHEY; CDR2 reads SVGAGI. Trimming removed 5 bases from V and 5 bases from J; junction bases left unmatched: 13.

V gene TRBV7-6 combines with J gene TRBJ2-2; D is possibly TRBD1 (6 bases). Between the trimmed V and J ends, which lost 1 base and 2 bases, there was a span of 14 bases. The CDR3 has 17 residues. Germline CDR1 SGHVS, CDR2 FNYEAQ. Here the CDR3 DNA reads TGTGCCAGCAGCTTAGAATTCAGAGGGGGAAACACCGGGGAGCTGTTTTTT. Residues: CASSLEFRGGNTGELFF. The entire variable domain, with the rest obtained from reference TRBV7-6 and TRBJ2-2, is as follows: GAGVSQSPRYKVTKRGQDVALRCDPISGHVSLYWYRQALGQGPEFLTYFNYEAQQDKSGLPNDRFSAERPEGSISTLTIQRTEQRDSAMYRCASSLEFRGGNTGELFFGEGSRLTVL.

This chain joins TRBV20-1 and TRBJ2-7; 10 bases map to TRBD2. Germline CDR1 reads DFQATT; CDR2 reads SNEGSKA (reference sequence). This CDR3 spans 14 amino acids. V was pared by 5 bases and J by 2 bases, with 6 bases of the junction left unmatched. CDR3 residues: CSASPLAGTYEQYF. The CDR3 bases are TGCAGTGCTTCACCACTAGCGGGGACCTACGAGCAGTACTTC.

The gene calls are TRBV24-1 and TRBJ1-2; D remains unclear. Germline V gives CDR1 KGHDR, CDR2 SFDVKD. Between the trimmed V and J ends, which lost 1 base and 8 bases, there was a span of 7 bases. CDR3 length: 12 residues. CDR3: CATSDFGVGYTF. The CDR3 DNA reads TGTGCCACCAGTGATTTCGGCGTGGGCTACACCTTC.

This clonotype appeared a single time. This rearrangement joins TRBV9 to TRBJ2-7; D possibly corresponds to TRBD1 (6 bases). Per the germline V gene, CDR1 is SGDLS and CDR2 is YYNGEE. The V gene lost 3 bases and the J gene lost 0 bases, with 13 bases spanning the gap. CDR3 size: 15 residues. CDR3 sequence reads: CASSAQGTGSYEQYF. In DNA, the CDR3 is TGTGCCAGCAGCGCACAGGGTACGGGCTCCTACGAGCAGTACTTC.

This clonotype has more than one count but fewer than ten. V gene TRBV7-2 combines with J gene TRBJ1-1; no reliable D call. V was shortened by 3 bases and J by 4 bases, with 9 bases between the two germline ends. This CDR3 spans 13 amino acids. The germline CDR1 and CDR2 sequences are SGHTA and FQGNSA. The CDR3 here is CASSFSQVTEAFF. Here the CDR3 DNA reads TGTGCCAGCAGCTTCTCCCAAGTCACTGAAGCTTTCTTT.

This clonotype came up many times. This chain connects TRBV7-3 to TRBJ2-7, with 11 bases matching TRBD2. The CDR3 totals 15 residues. CDR1 is SGHTA, CDR2 FQGTGA, per germline. V dropped 7 bases and J dropped 2; count of bases not matched to a gene: 7. The CDR3, as DNA: TGTGCCAGCACCCCCAGACTAGCGGGGACCTACGAGCAGTACTTC. Its translation is CASTPRLAGTYEQYF.

The V call is TRBV7-3, the J call TRBJ2-5, with 8 bases that match TRBD2. V lost 2 bases and J lost 5; bases outside the gene matches: 7. The CDR3 covers 15 residues. Germline V gene lookup returns CDR1 SGHTA and CDR2 FQGTGA. This CDR3 reads CASSLGGTSYETQYF. In DNA form, the CDR3 reads TGTGCCAGCAGCTTAGGGGGGACTAGTTATGAGACCCAGTACTTC.

This clonotype was counted between two and nine times. The J gene is TRBJ1-6, the V gene TRBV7-9; D not resolved. V dropped 0 bases and J dropped 14 bases, with 17 bases sitting between them. CDR1 is SEHNR and CDR2 is FQNEAQ in the germline V gene (reference sequence). This CDR3 has 15 amino acids. CDR3 bases: TGTGCCAGCAGCTTAGCCCCCGGGGAGGACCCGACCCTCCACTTT. Residues: CASSLAPGEDPTLHF.

There are a few counts of this clonotype. The V gene is TRBV6-1, the J gene TRBJ2-7; D remains ambiguous. CDR3 length: 14 residues. Trimming left V 4 bases short and J 4 bases short, with 14 bases between. Germline CDR1 and CDR2: MNHNS and SASEGT. CDR3 bases: TGTGCCAGCAGTGGCCGAAGTAGTAGGTACGAGCAGTACTTC. Encoded protein: CASSGRSSRYEQYF.

The chain recombines TRBV12-3 or TRBV12-4 with TRBJ2-2; 7 nucleotides match TRBD1. Trimming at V came to 7 bases and at J to 0 bases, leaving 5 bases not matched to a gene. This CDR3 has 15 amino acids. Here the CDR3 reads CASKLGGTNTGELFF. The CDR3 region has the DNA TGTGCCAGCAAATTAGGGGGCACGAACACCGGGGAGCTGTTTTTT.

This clonotype has only a few counts. The V call is TRBV20-1, the J call TRBJ2-7, with D perhaps assigned TRBD1 or TRBD2 (5 bases each). This CDR3 spans 16 amino acids. Trimming removed 4 bases from V and 5 bases from J, with 24 bases in between. The germline V gene encodes CDR1 DFQATT and CDR2 SNEGSKA (reference sequence). The CDR3 sequence is CSATLQDPGHGDEQYF. In DNA, the CDR3 is TGCAGTGCTACCCTACAGGACCCGGGCCACGGGGACGAGCAGTACTTC.

V and J are TRBV5-1 and TRBJ1-4; D not certain. The germline V and J ends were trimmed by 0 bases and 3 bases, with 9 bases remaining between them. This CDR3 has 15 amino acids. CDR1 is SGHRS, CDR2 YFSETQ, per germline. CDR3 nucleotides: TGCGCCAGCAGCTTGGAAGGCGAGCCTAATGAAAAACTGTTTTTT. Protein: CASSLEGEPNEKLFF. The variable domain in full, completed from reference TRBV5-1 and TRBJ1-4, reads KAGVTQTPRYLIKTRGQQVTLSCSPISGHRSVSWYQQTPGQGLQFLFEYFSETQRNKGNFPGRFSGRQFSNSRSEMNVSTLELGDSALYLCASSLEGEPNEKLFFGSGTQLSVL.

Ten or more counts support this clonotype. This rearrangement joins TRBV7-8 to TRBJ1-2; the D gene is possibly TRBD1 (6 bases). Trimming pared 5 bases from V and 7 bases from J, leaving 14 bases between. Germline V gives CDR1 SGHVS, CDR2 FQNEAQ. This CDR3 has 13 amino acids. The CDR3 region has the DNA TGTGCCAGCAGCGACACAGGGTTAAGTGGCTACACCTTC. Encoded protein: CASSDTGLSGYTF.

In this sample, this clonotype turned up many times. The rearrangement links TRBV7-2 to TRBJ1-6; D unclear. Germline CDR1 is SGHTA and CDR2 is FQGNSA. CDR3 length: 14 residues. Trimming left V 1 base short and J 11 bases short, with 12 bases between. CDR3 residues: CASSLVGMGAPLHF. The DNA for the CDR3 is TGTGCCAGCAGCTTAGTAGGGATGGGTGCACCCCTCCACTTT.

Note on this clonotype: A much larger clone differs by one base, so this may be a read error. This chain links TRBV9 with TRBJ1-3; 8 bases line up with TRBD1. Germline V gives CDR1 SGDLS, CDR2 YYNGEE. The CDR3 sequence is 13 residues long. DNA of the CDR3: TGTGCCAGCAGGCCGGGACAGGCAAACTCCATATATTTT. Translated: CASRPGQANSIYF.

With respect to this clonotype: This may stem from a read error, because a much larger clone lies one nucleotide away. The CDR3 loop reads CSVGGPRPPTYEQYF. The CDR3 DNA sequence: TGCAGCGTTGGTGGGCCGAGGCCTCCCACCTACGAGCAGTACTTC. V gene TRBV29-1 combines with J gene TRBJ2-7; D not resolved. V was shortened by 4 bases and J by 2 bases, with 18 bases between the two germline ends. Germline V gene lookup returns CDR1 SQVTM and CDR2 ANQGSEA. The CDR3 has 15 residues.

J is TRBJ2-5 and V is TRBV9; TRBD2 agrees at 7 bases. V trimming: 4 bases; J trimming: 1 base; junction bases outside the gene matches: 10. The CDR3 consists of 16 residues. Germline lookup yields CDR1 SGDLS and CDR2 YYNGEE. Here the CDR3 reads CASSLPSGTLQETQYF. The DNA of the CDR3 is TGTGCCAGCAGCCTCCCCAGCGGGACCCTCCAAGAGACCCAGTACTTC.

The chain combines TRBV4-1 with TRBJ2-7; tentatively, D is TRBD2 (6 bases). Trimming shortened V by 1 base and J by 2 bases, and 18 bases separated the two germline ends. This CDR3 spans 17 amino acids. Germline CDR1 and CDR2: MGHRA and YSYEKL. For the CDR3, the DNA is TGCGCCAGCAGCCAAGGGGTTGCGGACTACCTAACCTACGAGCAGTACTTC. It translates to CASSQGVADYLTYEQYF.

The rearrangement uses TRBV14 and TRBJ1-1, with D unresolved. CDR1 and CDR2 from the germline V gene are SGHDN and FVKESK. The ends were cut back, 1 base at V and 8 bases at J, with 14 bases in the middle. The CDR3 spans 14 residues. The CDR3 spells CASSQAARAREAFF. The CDR3 DNA sequence: TGTGCCAGCAGCCAAGCCGCGAGGGCCCGGGAAGCTTTCTTT.

The chain recombines TRBV19 with TRBJ1-2; perhaps TRBD1 as D (6 bases). This CDR3 spans 15 amino acids. The ends were cut back, 5 bases at V and 5 bases at J, with 18 bases in the middle. CDR1 is LNHDA and CDR2 is SQIVND in the germline V gene (reference sequence). CDR3 DNA sequence: TGTGCCAGTAGTGTCGACCACAGGGCGCGATATGGCTACACCTTC. This gives the protein CASSVDHRARYGYTF. The variable domain in full, with the rest retrieved from reference TRBV19 and TRBJ1-2, is DGGITQSPKYLFRKEGQNVTLSCEQNLNHDAMYWYRQDPGQGLRLIYYSQIVNDFQKGDIAEGYSVSREKKESFPLTVTSAQKNPTAFYLCASSVDHRARYGYTFGSGTRLTVV.

This rearrangement joins TRBV7-4 to TRBJ1-6; the match to TRBD1 covers 7 bases. Germline loops: CDR1 SGHVT, CDR2 SQSDAQ. The CDR3 consists of 17 residues. V was clipped by 5 bases and J by 0 bases; unmatched bases: 7. The CDR3 DNA reads as TGTGCCAGCAGCCTTGGACAGGACAGCTCCTATAATTCACCCCTCCACTTT. Protein product: CASSLGQDSSYNSPLHF.

J is TRBJ1-2 and V is TRBV10-3, with 9 bases identical to TRBD1. The CDR3 has 16 amino acids. Germline CDR1 is ENHRY and CDR2 is SYGVKD. V lost 3 bases and J lost 5; bases outside the gene matches: 10. The chain's CDR3 is CAISDSYTDRGYGYTF. The DNA for the CDR3 is TGTGCCATCAGTGACTCCTACACGGACAGGGGATATGGCTACACCTTC.

The chain employs TRBV19 and TRBJ1-5, with D maybe TRBD1 (6 bases). The germline CDR1 and CDR2 sequences are LNHDA and SQIVND (reference sequence). V lost 8 bases to trimming and J lost 4 bases, with 12 bases between them. The CDR3 length is 13 residues. CDR3 in amino acids: CASATGRNQPQHF. DNA of the CDR3: TGTGCCAGTGCAACAGGGAGGAATCAGCCCCAGCATTTT.

This clonotype was counted only a few times. At one end the junction does not follow the germline gene, possibly because of a read error. This chain uses TRBV7-2 with TRBJ2-7; 12 bases agree with TRBD1. CDR1 and CDR2 (germline): SGHTA, FQGNSA. CDR3 length: 16 residues. CDR3 nucleotides: TGCGCCAGCAGCCAAACCGGGACAGGGGGCGTATACGAGCAGTACTTC. Its protein is CASSQTGTGGVYEQYF.

In its sample, this clonotype was seen a few times. The chain has TRBV4-3 and TRBJ2-5; D tentatively fits TRBD1 or TRBD2 (6 bases each). The germline V gene encodes CDR1 LGHNA and CDR2 YSLEER. CDR3 length: 15 amino acids. Trimming pared 4 bases from V and 4 bases from J, leaving 16 bases between. The CDR3 nucleotides are TGCGCCAGCAGCCCCGAGGGGGGTATTACAGAGACCCAGTACTTC. It translates to CASSPEGGITETQYF.